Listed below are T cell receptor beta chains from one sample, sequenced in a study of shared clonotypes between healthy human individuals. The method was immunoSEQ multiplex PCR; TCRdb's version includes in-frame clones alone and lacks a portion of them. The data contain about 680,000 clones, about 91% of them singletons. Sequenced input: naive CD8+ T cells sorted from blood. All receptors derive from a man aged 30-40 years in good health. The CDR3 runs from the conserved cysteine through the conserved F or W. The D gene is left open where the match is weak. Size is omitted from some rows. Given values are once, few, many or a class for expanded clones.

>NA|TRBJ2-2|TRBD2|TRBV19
TGTGCCAGTACCGGGACTAGCGGGAGCCTAGGGGAGCTGTTTTTT
CASTGTSGSLGELFF
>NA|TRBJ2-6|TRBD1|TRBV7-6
TGTGCCAGCAGCCCCGGGACAGGGAGAAATGGGGCCAACGTCCTGACTTTC
CASSPGTGRNGANVLTF
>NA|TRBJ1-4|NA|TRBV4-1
TGCGCCAGCAGCCAATTGGGGGGGATCGGCGAAAAACTGTTTTTT
CASSQLGGIGEKLFF
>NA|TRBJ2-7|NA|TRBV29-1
TGCAGCGTTGAACTGGGTACCTACGAGCAGTACTTC
CSVELGTYEQYF
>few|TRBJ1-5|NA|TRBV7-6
TGTGCCAGCAGCTTAGAGTCGGGGTCTTGGCAGCCCCAGCATTTT
CASSLESGSWQPQHF
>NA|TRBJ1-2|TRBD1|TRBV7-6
TGTGCCAGCAGCAAGGGACAGCCGACTAACTATGGCTACACCTTC
CASSKGQPTNYGYTF
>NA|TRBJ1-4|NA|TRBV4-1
TGCGCCAGCAGCCAATACTTCTACAGCGAGGGGAATGAAAAACTGTTTTTT
CASSQYFYSEGNEKLFF
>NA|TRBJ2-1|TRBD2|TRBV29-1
TGCAGCGTTGAAGATCGGACTAGCGGGAGGGCCGCTATCCATGAGCAGTTCTTC
CSVEDRTSGRAAIHEQFF
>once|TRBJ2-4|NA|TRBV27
TGTGCCAGCAGTTTGAGCAGGGAAGGGAACATTCAGTACTTC
CASSLSREGNIQYF
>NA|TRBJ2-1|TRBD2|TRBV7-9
TGTGCCAGCAGCTGGGGGACTAGCGAAGATTCCAATGAGCAGTTCTTC
CASSWGTSEDSNEQFF
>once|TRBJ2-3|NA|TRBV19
TGTGCCAGTAGTATACTAGGAGGCACAGATACGCAGTATTTT
CASSILGGTDTQYF
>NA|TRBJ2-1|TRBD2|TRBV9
TGTGCCAGCAGCCCGAGCGGGAACTCCTACAATGAGCAGTTCTTC
CASSPSGNSYNEQFF
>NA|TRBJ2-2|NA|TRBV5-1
TGCGCCAGCAGCTTGGCGGGTCCCGGGGAGCTGTTTTTT
CASSLAGPGELFF
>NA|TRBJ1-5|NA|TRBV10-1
TGCGCCAGCACGGCGTTGAATCAGCCCCAGCATTTT
CASTALNQPQHF
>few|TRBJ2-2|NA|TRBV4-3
TGCGCCAGCAGCCAGATACCGAACACCGGGGAGCTGTTTTTT
CASSQIPNTGELFF
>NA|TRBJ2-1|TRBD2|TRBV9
TGTGCCAGCAGCAGTCCCGGGACTAGCGGGAGGGCCGTCAGTGACAATGAGCAGTTCTTC
CASSSPGTSGRAVSDNEQFF
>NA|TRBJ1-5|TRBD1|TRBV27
TGTGCCAGCAGTGCCTCGACAGGGGGCGGGATCCAGCCCCAGCATTTT
CASSASTGGGIQPQHF
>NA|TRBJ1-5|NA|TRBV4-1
TGCGCCAGCAGCCAAGATTCCAGCTATCAGCCCCAGCATTTT
CASSQDSSYQPQHF
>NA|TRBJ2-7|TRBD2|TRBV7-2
TGTGCCAGCAGCTTACCCCCCGGGACTAGCTCCTACGAGCAGTACTTC
CASSLPPGTSSYEQYF
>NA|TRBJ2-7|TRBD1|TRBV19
TGTGCCACGGGGACAGCTCCAACCTACGAGCAGTACTTC
CATGTAPTYEQYF
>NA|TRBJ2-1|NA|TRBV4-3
TGCGCCAGCAGCCGAGGGAGCTACGCCTACAATGAGCAGTTCTTC
CASSRGSYAYNEQFF
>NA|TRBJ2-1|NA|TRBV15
TGTGCCACCAGCCGCGGCACAAGATACAATGAGCAGTTCTTC
CATSRGTRYNEQFF
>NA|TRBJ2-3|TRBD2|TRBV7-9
TGTGCCAGCAGCTTAATTCAAACTAGCGGGAGGATAGCGGCAGATACGCAGTATTTT
CASSLIQTSGRIAADTQYF
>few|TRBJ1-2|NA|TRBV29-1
TGCAGCGTTGAAGATTCCGGTAACCATGGCTACACCTTC
CSVEDSGNHGYTF
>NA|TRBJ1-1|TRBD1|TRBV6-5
TGTGCCAGCAGTCCGGACAGGGTCAGCACTGAAGCTTTCTTT
CASSPDRVSTEAFF
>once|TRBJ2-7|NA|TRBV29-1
TGCAGCGTTGAAGGGCAAGACTACGAGCAGTACTTC
CSVEGQDYEQYF
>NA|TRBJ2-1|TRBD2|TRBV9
TGTGCCAGCAGCGACAGCGGGAGGACGAGCTACAATGAGCAGTTCTTC
CASSDSGRTSYNEQFF
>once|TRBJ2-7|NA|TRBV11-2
TGTGCCAGCAGCTGGACTTTGGACGAGCAGTACTTC
CASSWTLDEQYF
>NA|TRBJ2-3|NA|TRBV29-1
TGCAGCGCTATCCCCCAGGGCCCGACTAGCACAGATACGCAGTATTTT
CSAIPQGPTSTDTQYF
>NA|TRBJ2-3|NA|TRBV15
TGCGCCACCGGAGGAGGGGCGAGCACAGATACGCAGTATTTT
CATGGGASTDTQYF
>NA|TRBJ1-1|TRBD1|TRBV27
TGTGCCAGCAGTTTACGGGACAGGTGGAACACTGAAGCTTTCTTT
CASSLRDRWNTEAFF
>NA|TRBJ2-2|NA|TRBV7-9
TGTGCCAGCAGCCCCCCCCTAGCCCCCGGGGAGCTGTTTTTT
CASSPPLAPGELFF
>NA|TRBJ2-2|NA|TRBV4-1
TGCGCCAGCAGCCACCTGGGGTGGGGCGGGGAGCTGTTTTTT
CASSHLGWGGELFF
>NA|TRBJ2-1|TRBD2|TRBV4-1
TGCGCCAGCAGCCAACCACACGGGAGGGAGAATGAGCAGTTCTTC
CASSQPHGRENEQFF
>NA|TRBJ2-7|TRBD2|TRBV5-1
TGCGCCAGCAGGCCCGGGACTACCGTCTACGAGCAGTACTTC
CASRPGTTVYEQYF
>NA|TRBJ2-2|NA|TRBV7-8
TGTGCCAGCAGCTTTTCGCGAGGGGGGACCGGGGAGCTGTTTTTT
CASSFSRGGTGELFF
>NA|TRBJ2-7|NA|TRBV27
TGTGCCAGCAGTTTATTTCCGGGTTCCCACGAGCAGTACTTC
CASSLFPGSHEQYF
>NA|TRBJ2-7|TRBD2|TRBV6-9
TGTGCCAGCAGTTACGGGACTAGCGGGAGGGCCCGAACCAATACCTACGAGCAGTACTTC
CASSYGTSGRARTNTYEQYF
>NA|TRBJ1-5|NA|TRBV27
TGTGCCAGCAGTCTCTCAGGGAATCAGCCCCAGCATTTT
CASSLSGNQPQHF
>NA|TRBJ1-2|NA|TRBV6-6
TGTGCCAGCATCCCGGACGGGATCCATGGCTACACCTTC
CASIPDGIHGYTF
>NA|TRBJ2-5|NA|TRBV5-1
TGCGCCAGCAGTTATGGGGGAAGAGAGACCCAGTACTTC
CASSYGGRETQYF
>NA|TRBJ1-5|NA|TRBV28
TGTGCCAGCAGTTTCTCCTGGGACAGCAATCAGCCCCAGCATTTT
CASSFSWDSNQPQHF
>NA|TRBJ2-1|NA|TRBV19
TGTGCCAGTAGTATAGTCGGGAGCGGGAATGAGCAGTTCTTC
CASSIVGSGNEQFF
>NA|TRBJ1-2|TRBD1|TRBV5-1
TGCGCCAGCACCGCGGCCGGACAGGAGAACTATGGCTACACCTTC
CASTAAGQENYGYTF
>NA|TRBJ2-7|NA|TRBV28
TGTGCCAGCAGTTTTCTGGGCTCCTACGAGCAGTACTTC
CASSFLGSYEQYF
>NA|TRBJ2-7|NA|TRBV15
TGTGCCATCGGGCGGCACTCCTACGAGCAGTACTTC
CAIGRHSYEQYF
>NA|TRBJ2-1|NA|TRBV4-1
TGCGCCAGCAGCCTACAAACCCTACTTAATGAGCAGTTCTTC
CASSLQTLLNEQFF
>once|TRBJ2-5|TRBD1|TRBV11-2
TGTGCCAGCAGCTCGAAGACAGGGCAGGAGACCCAGTACTTC
CASSSKTGQETQYF
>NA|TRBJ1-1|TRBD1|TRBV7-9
TGTGCCAGCAGCCCCACCGGGACAGGGGTGACTGAAGCTTTCTTT
CASSPTGTGVTEAFF